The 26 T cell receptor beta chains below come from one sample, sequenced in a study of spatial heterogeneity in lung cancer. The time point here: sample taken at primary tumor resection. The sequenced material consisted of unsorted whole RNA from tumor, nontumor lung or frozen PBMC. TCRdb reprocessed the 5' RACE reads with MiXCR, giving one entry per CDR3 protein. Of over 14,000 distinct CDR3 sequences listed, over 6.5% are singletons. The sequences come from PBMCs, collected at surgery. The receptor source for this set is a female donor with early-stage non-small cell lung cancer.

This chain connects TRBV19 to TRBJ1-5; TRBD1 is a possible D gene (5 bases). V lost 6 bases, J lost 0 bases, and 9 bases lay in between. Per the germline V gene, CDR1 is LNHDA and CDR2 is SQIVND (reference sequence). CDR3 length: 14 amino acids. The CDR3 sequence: CASRDTYSNQPQHF. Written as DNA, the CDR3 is TGTGCCAGTAGGGACACTTATAGCAATCAGCCCCAGCATTTT.

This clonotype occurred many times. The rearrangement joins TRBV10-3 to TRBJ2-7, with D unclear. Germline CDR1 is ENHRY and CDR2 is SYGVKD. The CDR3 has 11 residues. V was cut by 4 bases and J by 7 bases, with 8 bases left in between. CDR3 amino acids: CAISALWEQYF. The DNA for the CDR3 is TGTGCCATCAGTGCCCTTTGGGAGCAGTACTTC.

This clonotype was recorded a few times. The CDR3 reads CSVAGTGELFF. Here the CDR3 DNA reads TGCAGCGTTGCCGGGACAGGGGAGCTGTTTTTT. The chain is built from TRBV29-1 and TRBJ2-2; TRBD1 might be the D (6 bases). CDR3 size: 11 residues. The germline gives CDR1 SQVTM, CDR2 ANQGSEA. V was cut by 4 bases and J by 8 bases, with 8 bases left in between.

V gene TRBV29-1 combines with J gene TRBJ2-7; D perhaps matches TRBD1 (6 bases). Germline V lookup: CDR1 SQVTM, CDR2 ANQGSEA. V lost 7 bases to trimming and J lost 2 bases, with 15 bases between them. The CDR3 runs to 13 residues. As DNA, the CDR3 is TGCAGCGGTTCAGGGGCCCTTCCCTACGAGCAGTACTTC. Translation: CSGSGALPYEQYF.

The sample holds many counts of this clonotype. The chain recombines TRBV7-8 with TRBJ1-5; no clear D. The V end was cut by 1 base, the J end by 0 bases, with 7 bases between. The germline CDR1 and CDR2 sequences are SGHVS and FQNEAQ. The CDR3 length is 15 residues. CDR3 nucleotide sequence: TGTGCCAGCAGCTTAGGTGCTCCTAGCAATCAGCCCCAGCATTTT. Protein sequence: CASSLGAPSNQPQHF.

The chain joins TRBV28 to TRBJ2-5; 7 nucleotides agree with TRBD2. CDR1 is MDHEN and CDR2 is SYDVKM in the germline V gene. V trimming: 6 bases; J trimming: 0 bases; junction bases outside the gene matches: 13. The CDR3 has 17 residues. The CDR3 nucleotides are TGTGCCAGCAGATCACTCCGGGACTACTTGTACCAAGAGACCCAGTACTTC. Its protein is CASRSLRDYLYQETQYF.

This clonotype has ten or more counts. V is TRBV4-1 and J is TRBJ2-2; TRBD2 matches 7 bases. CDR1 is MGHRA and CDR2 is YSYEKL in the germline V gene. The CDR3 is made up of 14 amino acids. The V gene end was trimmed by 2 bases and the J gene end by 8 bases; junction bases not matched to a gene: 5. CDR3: CASSQTTSRGELFF. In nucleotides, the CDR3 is TGCGCCAGCAGCCAAACGACTAGCAGGGGGGAGCTGTTTTTT.

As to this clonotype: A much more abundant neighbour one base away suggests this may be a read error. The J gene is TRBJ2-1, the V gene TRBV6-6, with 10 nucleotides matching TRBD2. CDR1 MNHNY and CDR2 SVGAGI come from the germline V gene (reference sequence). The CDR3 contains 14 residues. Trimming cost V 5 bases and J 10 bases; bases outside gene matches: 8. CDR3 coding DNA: TGTGCCAGCAGTCCACGGACTAGCGGAAAGGAGCAGTTCTTC. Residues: CASSPRTSGKEQFF.

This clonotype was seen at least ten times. In DNA, the CDR3 is TGCAGTGCTTCATCAGTAGGGGGAACGGGCACAGATACGCAGTATTTT. Encoded protein: CSASSVGGTGTDTQYF. V usage is TRBV20-1 and J usage is TRBJ2-3, with D maybe TRBD1 (6 bases). Per the germline V gene, CDR1 is DFQATT and CDR2 is SNEGSKA (reference sequence). Trimming cost V 5 bases and J 1 base, with 19 bases left between them. The CDR3 sequence is 16 residues long.

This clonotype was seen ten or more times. Here the CDR3 DNA reads TGCAGCGTTGAATTGGGGAGGGGCTACGAGCAGTACTTC. This codes for CSVELGRGYEQYF. The rearrangement uses TRBV29-1 and TRBJ2-7; TRBD2 aligns across 7 bases. V gave up 2 bases and J gave up 3 bases; unmatched junction bases: 4. Germline V gene data show CDR1 as SQVTM and CDR2 as ANQGSEA. CDR3 length equals 13 residues.

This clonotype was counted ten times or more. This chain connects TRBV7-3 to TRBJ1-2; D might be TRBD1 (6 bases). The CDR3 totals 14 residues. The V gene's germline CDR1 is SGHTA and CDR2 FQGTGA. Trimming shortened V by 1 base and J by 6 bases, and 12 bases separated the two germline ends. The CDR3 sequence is CASSLRGRGDGYTF. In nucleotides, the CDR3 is TGTGCCAGCAGCTTAAGGGGGCGCGGGGATGGCTACACCTTC.

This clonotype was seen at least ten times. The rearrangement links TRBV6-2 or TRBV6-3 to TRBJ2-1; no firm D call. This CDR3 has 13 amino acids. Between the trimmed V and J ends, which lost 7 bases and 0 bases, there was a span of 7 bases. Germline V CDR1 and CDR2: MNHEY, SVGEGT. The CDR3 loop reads CASTERSYNEQFF. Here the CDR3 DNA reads TGTGCCAGCACCGAGCGCTCCTACAATGAGCAGTTCTTC.

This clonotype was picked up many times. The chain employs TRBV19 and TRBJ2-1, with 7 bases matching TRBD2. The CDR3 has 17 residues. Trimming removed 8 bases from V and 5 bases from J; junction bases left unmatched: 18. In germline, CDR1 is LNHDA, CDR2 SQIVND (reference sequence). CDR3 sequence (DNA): TGTGCCAGTCGAGGGTTTAGCGGGCGAATTTCTAACAATGAGCAGTTCTTC. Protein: CASRGFSGRISNNEQFF. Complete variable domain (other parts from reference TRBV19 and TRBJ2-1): DGGITQSPKYLFRKEGQNVTLSCEQNLNHDAMYWYRQDPGQGLRLIYYSQIVNDFQKGDIAEGYSVSREKKESFPLTVTSAQKNPTAFYLCASRGFSGRISNNEQFFGPGTRLTVL.

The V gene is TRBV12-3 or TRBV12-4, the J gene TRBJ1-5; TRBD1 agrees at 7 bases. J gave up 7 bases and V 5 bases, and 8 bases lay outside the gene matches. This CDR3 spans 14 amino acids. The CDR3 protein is CASSPRQGPQPQHF. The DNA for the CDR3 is TGTGCCAGCAGTCCTCGACAGGGACCCCAGCCCCAGCATTTT.

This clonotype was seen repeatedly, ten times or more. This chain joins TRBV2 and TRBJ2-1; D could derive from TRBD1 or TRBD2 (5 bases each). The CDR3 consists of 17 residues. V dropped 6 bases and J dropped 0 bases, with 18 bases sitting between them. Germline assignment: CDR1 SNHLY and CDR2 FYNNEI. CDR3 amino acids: CASRATGVAYSYNEQFF. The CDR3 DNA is TGTGCCAGCAGAGCTACAGGAGTAGCGTACTCCTACAATGAGCAGTTCTTC.

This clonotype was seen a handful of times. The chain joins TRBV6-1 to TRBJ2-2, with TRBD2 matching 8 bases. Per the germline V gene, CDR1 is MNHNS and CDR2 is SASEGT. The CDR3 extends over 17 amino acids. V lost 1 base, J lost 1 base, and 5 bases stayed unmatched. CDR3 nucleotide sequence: TGTGCCAGCAGTGAAGTTACGGCGGGGGGGAACACCGGGGAGCTGTTTTTT. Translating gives CASSEVTAGGNTGELFF.

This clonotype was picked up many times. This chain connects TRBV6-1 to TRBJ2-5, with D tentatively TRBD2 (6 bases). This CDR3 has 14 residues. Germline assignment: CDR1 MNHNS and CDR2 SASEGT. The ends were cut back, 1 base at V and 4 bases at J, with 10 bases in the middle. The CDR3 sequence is CASSEGGGGETQYF. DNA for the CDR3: TGTGCCAGCAGTGAAGGGGGAGGAGGAGAGACCCAGTACTTC.

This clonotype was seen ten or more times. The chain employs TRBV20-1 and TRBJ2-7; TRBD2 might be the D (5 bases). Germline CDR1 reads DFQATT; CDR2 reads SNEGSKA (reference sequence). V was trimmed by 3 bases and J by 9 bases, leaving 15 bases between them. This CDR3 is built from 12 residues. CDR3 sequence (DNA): TGCAGTGCTAGGGGCCAAGGAGAGGGGCAGTACTTC. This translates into CSARGQGEGQYF.

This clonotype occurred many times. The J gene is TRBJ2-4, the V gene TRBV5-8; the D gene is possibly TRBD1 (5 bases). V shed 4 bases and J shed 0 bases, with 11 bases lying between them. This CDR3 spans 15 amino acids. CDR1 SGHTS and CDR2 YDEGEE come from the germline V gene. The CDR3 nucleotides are TGTGCCAGCAGCATACGACAGCTAGCCAAAAACATTCAGTACTTC. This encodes CASSIRQLAKNIQYF. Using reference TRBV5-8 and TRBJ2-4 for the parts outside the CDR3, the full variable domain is EAGVTQSPTHLIKTRGQQATLRCSPISGHTSVYWYQQALGLGLQFLLWYDEGEERNRGNFPPRFSGRQFPNYSSELNVNALELEDSALYLCASSIRQLAKNIQYFGAGTRLSVL.

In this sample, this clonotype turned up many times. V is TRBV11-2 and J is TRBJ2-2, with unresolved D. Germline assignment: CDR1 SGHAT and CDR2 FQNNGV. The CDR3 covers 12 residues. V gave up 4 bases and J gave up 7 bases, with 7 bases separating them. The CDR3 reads CASSSPGGELFF. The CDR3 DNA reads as TGTGCCAGCAGCTCCCCGGGCGGGGAGCTGTTTTTT.

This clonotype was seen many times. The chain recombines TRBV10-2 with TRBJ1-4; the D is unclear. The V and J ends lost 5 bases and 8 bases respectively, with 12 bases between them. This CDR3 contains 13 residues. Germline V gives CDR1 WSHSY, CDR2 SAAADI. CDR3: CASSSQAPEKLFF. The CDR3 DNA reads TGCGCCAGCAGTTCGCAGGCACCCGAAAAACTGTTTTTT.

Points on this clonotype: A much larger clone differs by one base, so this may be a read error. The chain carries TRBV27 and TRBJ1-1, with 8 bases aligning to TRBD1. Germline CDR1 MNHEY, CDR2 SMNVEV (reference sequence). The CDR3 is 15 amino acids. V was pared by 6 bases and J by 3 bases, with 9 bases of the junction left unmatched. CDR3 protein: CASRRQGSKDTEAFF. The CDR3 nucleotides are TGTGCCAGCAGGCGACAGGGGAGTAAGGACACTGAAGCTTTCTTT.

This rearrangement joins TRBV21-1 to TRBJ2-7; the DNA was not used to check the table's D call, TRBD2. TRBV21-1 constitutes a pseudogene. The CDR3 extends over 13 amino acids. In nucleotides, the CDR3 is TGTGCCAGCAGGGGGGAGGACATCTACGAGCAGTACTTC. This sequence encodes CASRGEDIYEQYF.

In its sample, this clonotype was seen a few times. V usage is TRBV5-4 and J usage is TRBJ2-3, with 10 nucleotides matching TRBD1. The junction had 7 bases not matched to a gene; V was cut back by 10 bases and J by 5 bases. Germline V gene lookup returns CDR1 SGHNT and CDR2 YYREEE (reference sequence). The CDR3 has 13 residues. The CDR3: CAGLDRGVDTQYF. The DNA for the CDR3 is TGTGCCGGCCTGGACAGGGGGGTAGATACGCAGTATTTT. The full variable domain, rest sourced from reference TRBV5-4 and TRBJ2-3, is ETGVTQSPTHLIKTRGQQVTLRCSSQSGHNTVSWYQQALGQGPQFIFQYYREEENGRGNFPPRFSGLQFPNYSSELNVNALELDDSALYLCAGLDRGVDTQYFGPGTRLTVL.

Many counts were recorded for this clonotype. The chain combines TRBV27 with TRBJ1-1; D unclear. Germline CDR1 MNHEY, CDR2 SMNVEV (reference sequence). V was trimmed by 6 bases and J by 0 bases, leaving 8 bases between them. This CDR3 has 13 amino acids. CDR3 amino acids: CASRGAMNTEAFF. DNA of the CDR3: TGTGCCAGCAGGGGAGCCATGAACACTGAAGCTTTCTTT.

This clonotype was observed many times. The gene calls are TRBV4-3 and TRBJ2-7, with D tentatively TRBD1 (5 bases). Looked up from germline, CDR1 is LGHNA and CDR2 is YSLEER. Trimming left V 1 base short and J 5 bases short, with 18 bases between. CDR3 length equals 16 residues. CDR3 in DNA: TGCGCCAGCAGCCAAGTCCTTGGACACAGTCTCAACGAGCAGTACTTC. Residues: CASSQVLGHSLNEQYF.